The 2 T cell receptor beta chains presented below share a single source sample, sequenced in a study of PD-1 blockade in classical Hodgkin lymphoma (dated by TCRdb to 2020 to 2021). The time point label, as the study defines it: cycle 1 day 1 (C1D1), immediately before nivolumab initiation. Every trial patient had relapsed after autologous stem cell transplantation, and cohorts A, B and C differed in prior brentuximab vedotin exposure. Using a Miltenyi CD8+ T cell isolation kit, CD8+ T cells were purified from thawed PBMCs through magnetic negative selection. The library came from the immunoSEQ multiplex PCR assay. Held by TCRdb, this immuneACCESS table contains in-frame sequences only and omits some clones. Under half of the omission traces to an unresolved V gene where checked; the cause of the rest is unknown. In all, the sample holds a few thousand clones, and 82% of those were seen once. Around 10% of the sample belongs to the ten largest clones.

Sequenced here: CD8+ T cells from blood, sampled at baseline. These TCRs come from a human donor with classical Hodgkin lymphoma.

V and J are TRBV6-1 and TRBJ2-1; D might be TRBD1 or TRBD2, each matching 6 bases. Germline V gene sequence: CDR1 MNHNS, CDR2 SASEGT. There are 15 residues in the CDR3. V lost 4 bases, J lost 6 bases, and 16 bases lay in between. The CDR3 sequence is CASSARGAYINEQFF. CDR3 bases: TGTGCCAGCAGTGCTAGGGGGGCCTACATCAATGAGCAGTTCTTC.

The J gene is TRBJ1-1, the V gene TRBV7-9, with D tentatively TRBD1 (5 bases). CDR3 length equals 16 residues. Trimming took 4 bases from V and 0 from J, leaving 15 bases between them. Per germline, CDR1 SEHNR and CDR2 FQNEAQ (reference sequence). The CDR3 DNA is TGTGCCAGCAGCTCCCTCGGGGGGAAAATGAACACTGAAGCTTTCTTT. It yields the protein CASSSLGGKMNTEAFF.